These 15 T cell receptor beta chains came from one sample sequenced in a study of blood T cell repertoires in COVID-19. Some clones are missing from TCRdb's copy, which holds only in-frame ones; the method was immunoSEQ multiplex PCR. The sample includes about 200,000 clones, approximately 83% of them seen just once. The sequenced sample was PBMCs or T cells enriched from blood (not recorded which). These receptors were collected from a man in his forties who had recovered from COVID-19.

This sequence joins TRBV5-4 and TRBJ2-7, with 8 bases fitting TRBD2. Unmatched junction bases numbered 8, after V lost 6 bases and J lost 3 bases. Germline V gene sequence: CDR1 SGHNT, CDR2 YYREEE (reference sequence). The CDR3 spans 14 residues. Here the CDR3 reads CASTQTGGLYEQYF. The DNA of the CDR3 is TGTGCCAGCACCCAAACGGGGGGGCTCTACGAGCAGTACTTC.

This clone was recorded only once. The rearrangement links TRBV4-2 to TRBJ1-1; possible D gene TRBD1, 6 bases. This CDR3 has 15 residues. CDR1 and CDR2 (germline): LGHNA, YNFKEQ. V shed 1 base and J shed 0 bases, with 9 bases lying between them. For the CDR3, the DNA is TGTGCCAGCAGCCAAGCGGGGGGGCTGAACACTGAAGCTTTCTTT. Protein product: CASSQAGGLNTEAFF.

This clone was picked up one time. The J gene is TRBJ1-5, the V gene TRBV30; TRBD1 agrees at 8 bases. This CDR3 contains 14 residues. Germline CDR1 is GTSNPN and CDR2 is SVGIG (reference sequence). V lost 2 bases and J lost 4; bases outside the gene matches: 4. Written as DNA, the CDR3 is TGTGCCTGGAGTCCTACAGGGGGAAATCAGCCCCAGCATTTT. Its translation is CAWSPTGGNQPQHF.

The chain combines TRBV27 with TRBJ2-3, with D perhaps matching TRBD2 (5 bases). Trimming took off 3 bases at V and 3 bases at J, with 13 bases between the two ends. Per germline, CDR1 MNHEY and CDR2 SMNVEV (reference sequence). CDR3 length equals 15 residues. The CDR3 DNA reads TGTGCCAGCAGTTTTTCGGGATGGGCAACAGATACGCAGTATTTT. Translation: CASSFSGWATDTQYF.

The gene calls are TRBV3-1 (or the pseudogene TRBV3-2) and TRBJ1-3; D may be TRBD1 (5 bases). V was pared by 3 bases and J by 2 bases, with 11 bases between. CDR3 size: 15 residues. CDR1 is LGHDT, CDR2 YNNKEL, per germline (reference sequence). In DNA form, the CDR3 reads TGTGCCAGCAGCCATAACGCAGGGCCTGGAAACACCATATATTTT. Translated: CASSHNAGPGNTIYF.

This clone was counted only a few times. The chain uses TRBV7-9 and TRBJ1-1, with 9 bases identical to TRBD1. CDR1 is SEHNR, CDR2 FQNEAQ, per germline (reference sequence). With 0 bases clipped from V and 3 bases from J, the junction kept 8 bases outside the gene matches. The CDR3 runs to 17 residues. CDR3 bases: TGTGCCAGCAGCTTAGCTGATACAGGGGGCAGGGACACTGAAGCTTTCTTT. Translation gives CASSLADTGGRDTEAFF.

J is TRBJ1-5 and V is TRBV2, with D perhaps matching TRBD1 (5 bases). The length of the CDR3 is 15 residues. Between the trimmed V and J ends, which lost 3 bases and 5 bases, there was a span of 14 bases. Looked up from germline, CDR1 is SNHLY and CDR2 is FYNNEI. DNA for the CDR3: TGTGCCAGCAGTGAGTCACAGGACCCCTATCAGCCCCAGCATTTT. This gives the protein CASSESQDPYQPQHF.

This clone was counted once. The chain has TRBV24-1 and TRBJ1-2, with TRBD1 matching over 8 bases. Per the germline V gene, CDR1 is KGHDR and CDR2 is SFDVKD. The CDR3 extends over 16 amino acids. With 3 bases clipped from V and 0 bases from J, the junction kept 5 bases outside the gene matches. As DNA, the CDR3 is TGTGCCACCAGTGATAGGGACAGGCCAGCTAACTATGGCTACACCTTC. Encoded protein: CATSDRDRPANYGYTF.

V is TRBV7-3 and J is TRBJ1-2; no reliable D call. The CDR3 covers 13 residues. Trimming removed 1 base from V and 5 bases from J, with 8 bases in between. Germline V CDR1 and CDR2: SGHTA, FQGTGA. DNA of the CDR3: TGTGCCAGCAGCTTAAAGTCCGGTTATGGCTACACCTTC. It codes for CASSLKSGYGYTF.

The CDR3 loop reads CASSYTRDYTHIQYF. Here the CDR3 DNA reads TGTGCCAGCAGTTACACCCGGGACTATACACACATTCAGTACTTC. The genes are TRBV6-5 and TRBJ2-4, with 7 positions matching TRBD2. Germline V CDR1 and CDR2: MNHEY, SVGAGI. The trim removed 2 bases at V and 8 bases at J, leaving 9 bases unmatched. The CDR3 spans 15 residues.

CDR3 sequence reads: CATSRTGGRETQYF. DNA for the CDR3: TGTGCCACCAGCCGGACAGGGGGCCGAGAGACCCAGTACTTC. The chain uses TRBV2 and TRBJ2-5; 11 bases are shared with TRBD1. Looked up from germline, CDR1 is SNHLY and CDR2 is FYNNEI. The CDR3 extends over 14 amino acids. The J segment lost 4 bases and the V segment lost 10 bases, leaving 8 bases of the junction unmatched.

The chain carries TRBV11-3 and TRBJ1-1; 8 nucleotides line up with TRBD1. The CDR3 consists of 14 residues. Germline V gene data show CDR1 as SGHNT and CDR2 as YENEEA. V shed 1 base and J 7 bases; nucleotides not matched to a gene: 5. Here the CDR3 DNA reads TGTGCCAGCAGCTTAGGCCCCGACAGGGGTGAAGCTTTCTTT. Translated, it gives CASSLGPDRGEAFF.

This chain uses TRBV12-3 or TRBV12-4 with TRBJ1-2; 9 bases align to TRBD1. This CDR3 has 13 amino acids. V lost 6 bases, J lost 2 bases, and 1 base stayed unmatched. CDR3 DNA: TGTGCCAGCAGGGGGACAGGGAACTATGGCTACACCTTC. Translating it yields CASRGTGNYGYTF.

The rearrangement joins TRBV6-5 to TRBJ1-6; 7 nucleotides match TRBD1. V shed 0 bases and J 5 bases; nucleotides not matched to a gene: 1. Germline lookup yields CDR1 MNHEY and CDR2 SVGAGI. CDR3 size: 15 residues. Here the CDR3 reads CASSYSTGDNSPLHF. The CDR3 DNA reads TGTGCCAGCAGTTACTCCACAGGGGATAATTCACCCCTCCACTTT.

The gene calls are TRBV10-3 and TRBJ1-2; D is possibly TRBD1 (6 bases). Per germline, CDR1 ENHRY and CDR2 SYGVKD. V shed 3 bases and J shed 6 bases, with 8 bases lying between them. CDR3 length equals 12 residues. CDR3 amino acids: CAISEHRDGYTF. CDR3 DNA: TGTGCCATCAGTGAACACAGGGATGGCTACACCTTC.